This is a list of T cell receptor beta chains from one sample in a study of beta chain features in type 1 diabetes. Measured with immunoSEQ multiplex PCR; TCRdb has only the in-frame clones, and not every one. The sample shows roughly 310,000 clones, 9.5% to 11% of them seen only once. The sample comprised naive CD4+ T cells from blood. These receptors all stem from a woman aged 25 to 45 in good health. CDR3s include the opening cysteine and the closing phenylalanine or tryptophan. The D gene is left open where the match is weak. Only part of the rows carry a size: once, few, many, or a class if the clone is expanded.

size: -; V: TRBV5-8; D: TRBD2; J: TRBJ2-1; CDR3: CASSLEGTSYQQQFF; DNA: TGTGCCAGCAGCTTGGAAGGGACTAGCTACCAGCAGCAGTTCTTC
size: -; V: TRBV7-9; D: -; J: TRBJ2-7; CDR3: CASSRAGSLGGYEQYF; DNA: TGTGCCAGCAGCAGGGCAGGGTCACTGGGGGGCTACGAGCAGTACTTC
size: -; V: TRBV7-8; D: -; J: TRBJ2-7; CDR3: CASRRGDSYEQYF; DNA: TGTGCCAGCCGGCGCGGGGATTCCTACGAGCAGTACTTC
size: few; V: TRBV7-9; D: -; J: TRBJ2-7; CDR3: CASSLDEGNYEQYF; DNA: TGTGCCAGCAGCTTAGATGAGGGCAATTACGAGCAGTACTTC
size: few; V: TRBV29-1; D: -; J: TRBJ2-7; CDR3: CSVRGPGVFEQYF; DNA: TGCAGCGTACGAGGGCCCGGGGTTTTCGAGCAGTACTTC
size: -; V: TRBV27; D: TRBD2; J: TRBJ2-3; CDR3: CASSSFGTSGTDTQYF; DNA: TGTGCCAGCAGTTCCTTCGGGACTAGCGGCACAGATACGCAGTATTTT
size: once; V: TRBV10-3; D: -; J: TRBJ2-3; CDR3: CAISEEVATHTDTQYF; DNA: TGTGCCATCAGTGAAGAGGTAGCGACCCACACAGATACGCAGTATTTT
size: -; V: TRBV28; D: TRBD2; J: TRBJ2-2; CDR3: CASSQIAGKVLFF; DNA: TGTGCCAGCAGTCAGATAGCGGGAAAGGTTCTGTTTTTT
size: -; V: TRBV7-2; D: TRBD2; J: TRBJ2-3; CDR3: CASSFSSGTSTDTQYF; DNA: TGTGCCAGCAGCTTCTCTAGCGGGACTAGCACAGATACGCAGTATTTT
size: few; V: TRBV5-6; D: -; J: TRBJ1-2; CDR3: CASSLVGQRANYGYTF; DNA: TGTGCCAGCAGCTTAGTCGGCCAGAGGGCGAACTATGGCTACACCTTC
size: -; V: TRBV6-5; D: -; J: TRBJ1-1; CDR3: CASRRYSGSTEAFF; DNA: TGTGCCAGCAGGAGGTACTCCGGGAGCACTGAAGCTTTCTTT
size: -; V: TRBV18; D: TRBD2; J: TRBJ2-7; CDR3: CASSPRSGDYEQYF; DNA: TGTGCCAGCTCACCACGTAGCGGGGACTACGAGCAGTACTTC
size: few; V: TRBV6-5; D: -; J: TRBJ2-7; CDR3: CASSEQSVSYEQYF; DNA: TGTGCCAGCAGTGAGCAGAGCGTTTCCTACGAGCAGTACTTC
size: few; V: TRBV9; D: TRBD2; J: TRBJ2-5; CDR3: CASSVAQASGRETQYF; DNA: TGTGCCAGCAGCGTAGCCCAGGCTAGCGGGAGAGAGACCCAGTACTTC
size: -; V: TRBV11-3; D: -; J: TRBJ2-5; CDR3: CASSLGAYQETQYF; DNA: TGTGCCAGCAGCTTAGGCGCATACCAAGAGACCCAGTACTTC
size: few; V: TRBV7-2; D: -; J: TRBJ2-1; CDR3: CASSLQGSDEQFF; DNA: TGTGCCAGCAGCTTACAGGGTTCGGATGAGCAGTTCTTC
size: once; V: TRBV19; D: -; J: TRBJ2-3; CDR3: CASKRLGTDTQYF; DNA: TGTGCCAGTAAAAGACTCGGCACAGATACGCAGTATTTT
size: few; V: TRBV27; D: -; J: TRBJ1-5; CDR3: CASRDLGAGRQPQHF; DNA: TGTGCCAGCAGGGATCTGGGGGCAGGGCGTCAGCCCCAGCATTTT
size: few; V: TRBV4-1; D: TRBD2; J: TRBJ2-1; CDR3: CASSQVAGGPTQRVNEQFF; DNA: TGCGCCAGCAGCCAAGTTGCGGGAGGGCCTACTCAACGGGTCAATGAGCAGTTCTTC
size: -; V: TRBV5-1; D: TRBD1; J: TRBJ2-3; CDR3: CASSLGRDRVTDTQYF; DNA: TGCGCCAGCAGCTTGGGGCGGGACAGGGTGACAGATACGCAGTATTTT
size: -; V: TRBV5-1; D: -; J: TRBJ1-5; CDR3: CASSLSGALNQPQHF; DNA: TGCGCCAGCAGCTTGTCAGGGGCGCTTAATCAGCCCCAGCATTTT
size: few; V: TRBV13; D: -; J: TRBJ2-7; CDR3: CASSPFLARSSYEQYF; DNA: TGTGCCAGCAGCCCGTTCCTAGCGAGAAGCTCCTACGAGCAGTACTTC
size: few; V: TRBV19; D: TRBD2; J: TRBJ2-7; CDR3: CASSIIGGNYEQYF; DNA: TGTGCCAGTAGTATCATCGGGGGGAACTACGAGCAGTACTTC
size: few; V: TRBV7-2; D: TRBD2; J: TRBJ2-3; CDR3: CASMVAGRTDTQYF; DNA: TGTGCCAGCATGGTAGCGGGGCGCACGGATACGCAGTATTTT
size: -; V: TRBV27; D: -; J: TRBJ2-7; CDR3: CASSLGGIPYEQYF; DNA: TGTGCCAGCAGTTTAGGAGGGATCCCCTACGAGCAGTACTTC
size: few; V: TRBV29-1; D: -; J: TRBJ1-1; CDR3: CSAGTKQKLTEAFF; DNA: TGCAGCGCCGGAACCAAACAGAAGCTCACTGAAGCTTTCTTT
size: -; V: TRBV15; D: TRBD1; J: TRBJ1-1; CDR3: CATSVRDRDTEAFF; DNA: TGTGCCACCAGCGTCCGGGACAGGGACACTGAAGCTTTCTTT
size: -; V: TRBV19; D: TRBD1; J: TRBJ2-5; CDR3: CASSTKTGVETQYF; DNA: TGTGCCAGTAGTACAAAGACAGGGGTGGAGACCCAGTACTTC
size: -; V: TRBV4-2; D: TRBD2; J: TRBJ2-1; CDR3: CASSRNLAGSSYNEQFF; DNA: TGTGCCAGCAGCCGCAACCTAGCGGGGAGCTCCTACAATGAGCAGTTCTTC
size: few; V: TRBV27; D: -; J: TRBJ2-7; CDR3: CASSPGPRTVLSYEQYF; DNA: TGTGCCAGCAGCCCGGGACCGAGGACAGTACTCTCCTACGAGCAGTACTTC
size: few; V: TRBV27; D: TRBD2; J: TRBJ2-5; CDR3: CASSFDSGKETQYF; DNA: TGTGCCAGCAGTTTCGATAGCGGGAAAGAGACCCAGTACTTC
size: -; V: TRBV5-1; D: TRBD2; J: TRBJ2-3; CDR3: CASSLPGLAGTDTQYF; DNA: TGCGCCAGCAGCTTGCCGGGACTAGCGGGCACAGATACGCAGTATTTT
size: few; V: TRBV7-9; D: TRBD2; J: TRBJ2-3; CDR3: CASSLGLAGADTQYF; DNA: TGTGCCAGCAGCTTAGGGTTGGCGGGAGCAGATACGCAGTATTTT
size: -; V: TRBV9; D: -; J: TRBJ2-7; CDR3: CASTPGRAGNTYEQYF; DNA: TGTGCCAGCACGCCTGGGCGCGCGGGAAATACCTACGAGCAGTACTTC
size: few; V: TRBV7-2; D: -; J: TRBJ2-6; CDR3: CASSLNRVSGANVLTF; DNA: TGTGCCAGCAGCTTAAACAGGGTCTCTGGGGCCAACGTCCTGACTTTC
size: -; V: TRBV5-1; D: -; J: TRBJ2-5; CDR3: CASSLGLSRHAETQYF; DNA: TGCGCCAGCAGCTTGGGACTAAGCCGGCACGCGGAGACCCAGTACTTC
size: -; V: TRBV7-2; D: -; J: TRBJ1-1; CDR3: CASSLSGAVTEAFF; DNA: TGTGCCAGCAGCTTATCGGGTGCGGTCACTGAAGCTTTCTTT
size: -; V: TRBV7-2; D: -; J: TRBJ1-1; CDR3: CASSLSLRDNTEAFF; DNA: TGTGCCAGCAGCTTATCTCTGAGGGATAACACTGAAGCTTTCTTT
size: -; V: TRBV7-9; D: -; J: TRBJ2-7; CDR3: CASSLGPAVGEQYF; DNA: TGTGCCAGCAGCTTAGGCCCAGCGGTGGGGGAGCAGTACTTC
size: -; V: TRBV7-3; D: TRBD2; J: TRBJ2-1; CDR3: CASSLTKGLGNEQFF; DNA: TGTGCCAGCAGCTTGACGAAAGGACTAGGCAATGAGCAGTTCTTC
size: few; V: TRBV6-1; D: -; J: TRBJ2-7; CDR3: CASRRGQSYEQYF; DNA: TGTGCCAGCCGGCGGGGGCAATCCTACGAGCAGTACTTC
size: -; V: TRBV4-2; D: TRBD2; J: TRBJ2-3; CDR3: CASSPTSGKTDTQYF; DNA: TGTGCCAGCAGCCCGACTAGCGGGAAAACAGATACGCAGTATTTT
size: -; V: TRBV9; D: -; J: TRBJ2-3; CDR3: CASSVGHRTTADTQYF; DNA: TGTGCCAGCAGCGTAGGGCATAGGACTACGGCAGATACGCAGTATTTT
size: few; V: TRBV7-2; D: -; J: TRBJ2-7; CDR3: CASSLYTAGEQYF; DNA: TGTGCCAGCAGCTTATACACTGCAGGCGAGCAGTACTTC
size: -; V: TRBV18; D: TRBD1; J: TRBJ1-2; CDR3: CASSPDWDRGAYGYTF; DNA: TGTGCCAGCTCACCGGATTGGGACAGGGGAGCCTATGGCTACACCTTC
size: many; V: TRBV29-1; D: -; J: TRBJ2-1; CDR3: CSGLSYNEQFF; DNA: TGCAGCGGGCTCAGTTACAATGAGCAGTTCTTC
size: few; V: TRBV4-3; D: TRBD2; J: TRBJ2-1; CDR3: CASSQRTSGSYNEQFF; DNA: TGCGCCAGCAGCCAGAGGACTAGCGGGAGTTACAATGAGCAGTTCTTC
size: -; V: TRBV5-1; D: -; J: TRBJ2-3; CDR3: CASSRDYTDTQYF; DNA: TGCGCCAGCAGCCGTGACTACACAGATACGCAGTATTTT
size: -; V: TRBV7-8; D: TRBD1; J: TRBJ2-7; CDR3: CASSPRDSPHWRF; DNA: TGTGCCAGCAGCCCGAGGGACAGCCCTCACTGGCGATTC
size: few; V: TRBV29-1; D: -; J: TRBJ2-5; CDR3: CSVEGQFQETQYF; DNA: TGCAGCGTTGAAGGGCAGTTCCAAGAGACCCAGTACTTC
size: few; V: TRBV7-2; D: TRBD1; J: TRBJ1-2; CDR3: CASTPGQGHYGYTF; DNA: TGTGCCAGCACCCCAGGACAGGGACACTATGGCTACACCTTC